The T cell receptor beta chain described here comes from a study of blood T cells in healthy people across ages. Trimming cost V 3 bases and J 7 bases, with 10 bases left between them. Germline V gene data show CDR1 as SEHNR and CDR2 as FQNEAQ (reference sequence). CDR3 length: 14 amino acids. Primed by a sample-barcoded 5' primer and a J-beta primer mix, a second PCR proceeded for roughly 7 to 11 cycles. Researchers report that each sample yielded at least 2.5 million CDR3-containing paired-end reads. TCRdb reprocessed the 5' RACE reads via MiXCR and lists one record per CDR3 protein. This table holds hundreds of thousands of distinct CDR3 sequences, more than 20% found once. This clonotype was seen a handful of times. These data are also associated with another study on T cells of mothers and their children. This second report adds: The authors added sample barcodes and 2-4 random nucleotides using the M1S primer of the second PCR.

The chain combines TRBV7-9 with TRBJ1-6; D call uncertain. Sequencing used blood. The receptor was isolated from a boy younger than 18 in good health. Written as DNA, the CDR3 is TGTGCCAGCAGCTTTGGAGGGTTAAATTCACCCCTCCACTTT. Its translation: CASSFGGLNSPLHF.